Sequencing of this T cell receptor beta chain was carried out in a study of T cell repertoires in cytomegalovirus infection. From the reads, TCRdb called clonotypes with MiXCR, one entry per CDR3 protein. The sample shows tens of thousands of distinct CDR3 sequences, 4% of them seen only once. Overall study findings and caveats: The ex vivo response was dominated by HLA-C-restricted CMV-specific TCR beta clonotypes.

This clonotype was counted ten times or more. What it recognizes is unknown. The CDR3 is 12 amino acids. Germline lookup yields CDR1 SEHNR and CDR2 FQNEAQ (reference sequence). V was trimmed by 8 bases and J by 1 base, leaving 8 bases between them. This TCR came from a human donor in good health (CMV status not recorded). Some clones in this sample may be carry-over from other donors' samples. Sequenced material: PBMCs. The chain couples TRBV7-9 to TRBJ1-1; possible D gene TRBD1, 5 bases. CDR3 loop: CASSGQNTEAFF. CDR3 in DNA: TGTGCCAGCTCAGGACAGAACACTGAAGCTTTCTTT.